A single sample gave rise to the 30 T cell receptor beta chains below, sequenced in a study of control samples from healthy donors and cancer patients. The protocol was immunoSEQ multiplex PCR, while the TCRdb copy is restricted to in-frame clones and leaves out a portion. The top ten hold about 1.3% of the sample, which has 75,000 to 100,000 clones, around 83% seen once. The source material was blood. These receptors all stem from a woman aged 45-59 years in good health.

The chain combines TRBV18 with TRBJ1-2, with 10 bases that match TRBD1. Losses at the gene ends were 2 bases for V and 5 bases for J; bases not matched to a gene: 5. Germline lookup yields CDR1 KGHSH and CDR2 LQKENI. The CDR3 is 15 residues long. The CDR3 coding sequence is TGTGCCAGCTCACCAAGCGGACAGGGGGGATATGGCTACACCTTC. Its translation: CASSPSGQGGYGYTF.

The chain couples TRBV3-1 (or the pseudogene TRBV3-2) to TRBJ2-7; D gene ambiguous. Germline V gives CDR1 LGHDT, CDR2 YNNKEL (reference sequence). V was pared by 1 base and J by 7 bases, with 8 bases between. The CDR3 spans 12 residues. The CDR3 reads CASSQATWEQYF. The CDR3 DNA reads TGTGCCAGCAGCCAAGCGACTTGGGAGCAGTACTTC.

V gene TRBV10-3 combines with J gene TRBJ1-2; D is uncertain. Germline-derived CDR1 and CDR2 are ENHRY and SYGVKD. This CDR3 comprises 15 residues. The V gene lost 3 bases and the J gene lost 0 bases, with 11 bases spanning the gap. CDR3 in DNA: TGTGCCATCAGTGATCGCGGTAAAGCTAACTATGGCTACACCTTC. It translates to CAISDRGKANYGYTF.

This chain uses TRBV3-1 (or the pseudogene TRBV3-2) with TRBJ2-5; 7 nucleotides match TRBD2. CDR1 is LGHDT and CDR2 is YNNKEL in the germline V gene (reference sequence). V gave up 4 bases and J gave up 2 bases; unmatched junction bases: 4. The CDR3 is 14 residues long. The CDR3 spells CASSLLAAQETQYF. The DNA for the CDR3 is TGTGCCAGCAGCCTCCTAGCGGCACAAGAGACCCAGTACTTC.

This clone was detected only once. This rearrangement joins TRBV11-3 to TRBJ1-6; 10 nucleotides agree with TRBD1. Per germline, CDR1 SGHNT and CDR2 YENEEA. The trim removed 5 bases at V and 10 bases at J, leaving 8 bases unmatched. This CDR3 has 15 amino acids. DNA of the CDR3: TGTGCCAGCAGCACCCGGACAGGGGGTAACTCACCCCTCCACTTT. Translation: CASSTRTGGNSPLHF.

The V call is TRBV19, the J call TRBJ1-2; a weak D match, TRBD1 (6 bases). The CDR3 has 16 amino acids. Trimming pared 7 bases from V and 2 bases from J, leaving 20 bases between. Germline V gene data show CDR1 as LNHDA and CDR2 as SQIVND (reference sequence). In nucleotides, the CDR3 is TGTGCCAGTACCTCGGACAGTCAACAAATAAACTATGGCTACACCTTC. Translating it yields CASTSDSQQINYGYTF.

V and J are TRBV20-1 and TRBJ1-1, with D hard to call. CDR1 is DFQATT, CDR2 SNEGSKA, per germline (reference sequence). The CDR3 runs 11 residues. CDR3 in amino acids: CRGYGDTEAFF. The CDR3 DNA is TGCAGGGGGTATGGGGACACTGAAGCTTTCTTT.

The gene calls are TRBV23-1 and TRBJ1-6; perhaps TRBD1 as D (5 bases). TRBV23-1 is classed as an ORF, of uncertain function. The CDR3 contains 19 residues. V lost 3 bases to trimming and J lost 0 bases, with 18 bases between them. Here the CDR3 reads CASSHRPTARASYNSPLHF. CDR3 in DNA: TGCGCCAGCAGTCACCGACCGACAGCCCGAGCCTCCTATAATTCACCCCTCCACTTT.

The chain carries TRBV5-1 and TRBJ2-7; the match to TRBD2 covers 13 bases. Trimming cost V 4 bases and J 3 bases; bases outside gene matches: 4. Germline-derived CDR1 and CDR2 are SGHRS and YFSETQ. The CDR3 loop spans 15 amino acids. In DNA form, the CDR3 reads TGCGCCAGCAGCGCGGGACTAGCGGGGATCTACGAGCAGTACTTC. This encodes CASSAGLAGIYEQYF.

The J gene is TRBJ2-1, the V gene TRBV3-1 (or the pseudogene TRBV3-2), with 9 positions matching TRBD2. V lost 0 bases to trimming and J lost 0 bases; unmatched junction nucleotides: 3. The CDR3 is 17 residues long. CDR1 and CDR2 from the germline V gene are LGHDT and YNNKEL (reference sequence). The CDR3 nucleotides are TGTGCCAGCAGCCAAGATCTAGCGGGGAGCTCCTACAATGAGCAGTTCTTC. Its protein is CASSQDLAGSSYNEQFF.

The chain recombines TRBV7-2 with TRBJ2-7; no firm D call. The V gene lost 0 bases and the J gene lost 0 bases, with 6 bases spanning the gap. Germline-derived CDR1 and CDR2 are SGHTA and FQGNSA. The CDR3 is made up of 14 amino acids. CDR3 DNA sequence: TGTGCCAGCAGCTTAGCTCTAAACTCCTACGAGCAGTACTTC. Translated: CASSLALNSYEQYF.

V usage is TRBV19 and J usage is TRBJ2-5, with D perhaps TRBD2 (6 bases). Germline CDR1 LNHDA, CDR2 SQIVND (reference sequence). V dropped 3 bases and J dropped 9 bases, with 17 bases sitting between them. The CDR3 has 14 amino acids. The CDR3 nucleotides are TGTGCCAGTAGTATTTCCGGGAGCACGGAGGCCCAGTACTTC. It specifies CASSISGSTEAQYF.

V usage is TRBV28 and J usage is TRBJ2-5, with D perhaps assigned TRBD1 or TRBD2 (5 bases each). V lost 3 bases and J 5 bases, leaving 10 bases between the germline ends. From germline, CDR1 is MDHEN and CDR2 SYDVKM. The CDR3 has 13 residues. This chain's CDR3 is CASSFVWDETQYF. The CDR3 region has the DNA TGTGCCAGCAGTTTTGTTTGGGACGAGACCCAGTACTTC.

This chain connects TRBV19 to TRBJ2-3, with 7 bases matching TRBD1. CDR1 is LNHDA and CDR2 is SQIVND in the germline V gene (reference sequence). The ends lost 8 bases at V and 4 bases at J; junction bases unmatched: 12. The CDR3 loop spans 15 amino acids. This chain's CDR3 is CASGKTGPMADTQYF. The DNA of the CDR3 is TGTGCCAGTGGAAAGACAGGGCCCATGGCAGATACGCAGTATTTT.

The chain combines TRBV4-2 with TRBJ2-7, with D perhaps matching TRBD1 (5 bases). This CDR3 is built from 15 residues. Germline CDR1 is LGHNA and CDR2 is YNFKEQ. The V end lost 0 bases, the J end lost 6 bases, and 15 bases lay between the germline ends. The DNA of the CDR3 is TGTGCCAGCAGCCAAGACAGGGATCCCTACTCCGAGCAGTACTTC. Its protein product is CASSQDRDPYSEQYF.

CDR3 amino acids: CASMEEGVTGELFF. CDR3 sequence (DNA): TGTGCCAGCATGGAAGAGGGGGTCACCGGGGAGCTGTTTTTT. The chain links TRBV7-9 to TRBJ2-2, with a weak D call TRBD1 (6 bases). Trimming stripped 7 bases from V and 4 bases from J, with 13 bases between. The CDR3 is 14 residues long. The germline gives CDR1 SEHNR, CDR2 FQNEAQ (reference sequence).

CDR3 nucleotides: TGTGCCAGCAGCTTTGAAAGGACAGATACGCAGTATTTT. It codes for CASSFERTDTQYF. The chain couples TRBV13 to TRBJ2-3; D is unresolved. This CDR3 comprises 13 residues. The V and J ends lost 3 bases and 3 bases respectively, with 7 bases between them. The V gene's germline CDR1 is PRHDT and CDR2 FYEKMQ (reference sequence).

This clone was counted a few times. The chain joins TRBV4-2 to TRBJ1-2; 8 nucleotides align to TRBD1. The ends lost 4 bases at V and 5 bases at J; junction bases unmatched: 12. In germline, CDR1 is LGHNA, CDR2 YNFKEQ. The CDR3 loop spans 16 amino acids. The CDR3 reads CASSLRPTGEGYGYTF. The DNA for the CDR3 is TGTGCCAGCAGCCTAAGACCGACAGGGGAAGGATATGGCTACACCTTC.

The chain is built from TRBV9 and TRBJ1-2; perhaps TRBD1 as D (5 bases). The CDR3 loop spans 14 amino acids. Deletions cut 4 bases from V and 3 bases from J, with 13 bases between. Germline V gene sequence: CDR1 SGDLS, CDR2 YYNGEE. The CDR3 region is CASSLGTAYYGYTF. DNA of the CDR3: TGTGCCAGCAGCCTTGGGACGGCATACTATGGCTACACCTTC.

V is TRBV7-2 and J is TRBJ1-5, with D possibly matching TRBD1 (5 bases). Germline V lookup: CDR1 SGHTA, CDR2 FQGNSA. Deletions cut 3 bases from V and 6 bases from J, with 12 bases between. This CDR3 has 14 amino acids. The CDR3 is CASSLAGPTQPQHF. The CDR3 DNA reads TGTGCCAGCAGCTTGGCAGGGCCCACTCAGCCCCAGCATTTT. Supplemented by reference TRBV7-2 and TRBJ1-5, the full variable domain reads GAGVSQSPSNKVTEKGKDVELRCDPISGHTALYWYRQSLGQGLEFLIYFQGNSAPDKSGLPSDRFSAERTGGSVSTLTIQRTQQEDSAVYLCASSLAGPTQPQHFGDGTRLSIL.

The chain employs TRBV11-3 and TRBJ1-1, with D tentatively TRBD1 (6 bases). CDR1 is SGHNT, CDR2 YENEEA, per germline. Deletions cut 5 bases from V and 2 bases from J, with 18 bases between. The CDR3 has 16 residues. The CDR3 sequence: CASSPGSGTPNTEAFF. CDR3 in DNA: TGTGCCAGCAGCCCCGGCTCCGGGACACCCAACACTGAAGCTTTCTTT.

The V call is TRBV4-3, the J call TRBJ2-7; D uncertain. V lost 0 bases to trimming and J lost 3 bases, with 12 bases between them. From germline, CDR1 is LGHNA and CDR2 YSLEER. CDR3 size: 15 residues. CDR3 sequence reads: CASSQDKGRFYEQYF. DNA of the CDR3: TGCGCCAGCAGCCAAGATAAGGGTCGCTTCTACGAGCAGTACTTC.

This chain links TRBV11-3 with TRBJ2-7, with 11 nucleotides matching TRBD2. The ends lost 0 bases at V and 3 bases at J; junction bases unmatched: 10. Germline values: CDR1 SGHNT, CDR2 YENEEA. The CDR3 loop spans 18 amino acids. For the CDR3, the DNA is TGTGCCAGCAGCTTAGATCTCGGGGGACTAGCGGAAGACTACGAGCAGTACTTC. This encodes CASSLDLGGLAEDYEQYF. The full variable domain, rest sourced from reference TRBV11-3 and TRBJ2-7, is EAGVVQSPRYKIIEKKQPVAFWCNPISGHNTLYWYLQNLGQGPELLIRYENEEAVDDSQLPKDRFSAERLKGVDSTLKIQPAELGDSAVYLCASSLDLGGLAEDYEQYFGPGTRLTVT.

The chain uses TRBV4-1 and TRBJ2-1; 14 bases are a match to TRBD2. In germline, CDR1 is MGHRA, CDR2 YSYEKL. V shed 5 bases and J 8 bases; nucleotides not matched to a gene: 17. CDR3 size: 19 residues. Here the CDR3 DNA reads TGCGCCAGCAGCACCCCGGGACTAGCGGGAGAGAGCCCACGGGATGAGCAGTTCTTC. Amino acids: CASSTPGLAGESPRDEQFF.

The chain combines TRBV19 with TRBJ1-5; D is perhaps TRBD1 (5 bases). The germline CDR1 and CDR2 sequences are LNHDA and SQIVND (reference sequence). The CDR3 consists of 13 residues. Trimming pared 7 bases from V and 6 bases from J, leaving 13 bases between. In DNA, the CDR3 is TGTGCCAGTACTGGGGGAGACGGTCAGCCCCAGCATTTT. Encoded protein: CASTGGDGQPQHF.

The chain has TRBV19 and TRBJ2-7; no clear D gene. Per germline, CDR1 LNHDA and CDR2 SQIVND (reference sequence). The V end lost 4 bases, the J end lost 3 bases, and 10 bases lay between the germline ends. This CDR3 contains 13 residues. CDR3 DNA sequence: TGTGCCAGTAGTACTGGCCATTTCTACGAGCAGTACTTC. Amino acid sequence: CASSTGHFYEQYF.

This chain links TRBV10-3 with TRBJ1-5, with a tentative D call TRBD1 (6 bases). Germline V gene lookup returns CDR1 ENHRY and CDR2 SYGVKD. The V end was cut by 3 bases, the J end by 7 bases, with 10 bases between. The CDR3 contains 13 residues. CDR3 coding DNA: TGTGCCATCAGTGACAGGGGAGAACAGCCCCAGCATTTT. Its protein is CAISDRGEQPQHF.

The chain carries TRBV29-1 and TRBJ1-2, with unresolved D. CDR1 and CDR2 (germline): SQVTM, ANQGSEA. The CDR3 runs to 13 residues. V shed 3 bases and J shed 5 bases, with 13 bases lying between them. The CDR3: CSVDPPGAYGYTF. The CDR3 DNA sequence: TGCAGCGTTGACCCCCCAGGAGCTTATGGCTACACCTTC.

The V gene is TRBV11-3, the J gene TRBJ1-1; 7 bases agree with TRBD1. Germline CDR1 reads SGHNT; CDR2 reads YENEEA. This CDR3 contains 14 residues. Trimming cost V 0 bases and J 4 bases; bases outside gene matches: 2. Here the CDR3 reads CASSLEAGGTEAFF. The CDR3 DNA follows: TGTGCCAGCAGCTTAGAAGCAGGGGGCACTGAAGCTTTCTTT.

The J gene is TRBJ1-5, the V gene TRBV6-6; weak D call: TRBD1 (6 bases). From germline, CDR1 is MNHNY and CDR2 SVGAGI (reference sequence). CDR3 length: 14 amino acids. Between the trimmed V and J ends, which lost 6 bases and 13 bases, there was a span of 22 bases. CDR3 in amino acids: CASSPRWEDRPQHF. CDR3 DNA: TGTGCCAGCAGCCCAAGATGGGAGGACAGACCTCAGCATTTT.